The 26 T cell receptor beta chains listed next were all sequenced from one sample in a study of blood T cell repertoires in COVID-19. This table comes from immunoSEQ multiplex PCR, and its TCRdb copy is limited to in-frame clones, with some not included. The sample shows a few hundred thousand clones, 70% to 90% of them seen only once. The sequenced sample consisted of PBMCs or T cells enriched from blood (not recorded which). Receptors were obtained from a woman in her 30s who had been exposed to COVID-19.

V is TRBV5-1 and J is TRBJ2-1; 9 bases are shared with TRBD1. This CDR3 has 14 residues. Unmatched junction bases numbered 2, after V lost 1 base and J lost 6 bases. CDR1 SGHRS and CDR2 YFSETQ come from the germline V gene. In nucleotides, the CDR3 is TGCGCCAGCAGCTTGATGACAGGGGGCAATGAGCAGTTCTTC. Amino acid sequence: CASSLMTGGNEQFF.

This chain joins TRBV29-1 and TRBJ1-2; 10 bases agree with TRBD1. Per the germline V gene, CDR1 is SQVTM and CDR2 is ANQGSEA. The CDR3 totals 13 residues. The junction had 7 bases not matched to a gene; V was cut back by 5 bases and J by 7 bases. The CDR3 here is CSVWGTGVVGYTF. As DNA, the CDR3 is TGCAGCGTTTGGGGGACAGGGGTGGTTGGCTACACCTTC.

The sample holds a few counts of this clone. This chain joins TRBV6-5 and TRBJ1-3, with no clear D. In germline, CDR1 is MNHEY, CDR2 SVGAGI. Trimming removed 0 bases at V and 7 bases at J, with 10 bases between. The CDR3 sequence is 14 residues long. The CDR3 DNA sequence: TGTGCCAGCAGTTACTCAACCCAACAGAACACCATATATTTT. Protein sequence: CASSYSTQQNTIYF.

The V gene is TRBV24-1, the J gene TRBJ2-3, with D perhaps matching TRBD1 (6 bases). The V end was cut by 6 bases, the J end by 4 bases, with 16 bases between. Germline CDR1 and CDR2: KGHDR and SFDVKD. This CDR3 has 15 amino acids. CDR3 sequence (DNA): TGTGCCACCAGTCATCCCGGCCAGGGGTCAGATACGCAGTATTTT. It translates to CATSHPGQGSDTQYF.

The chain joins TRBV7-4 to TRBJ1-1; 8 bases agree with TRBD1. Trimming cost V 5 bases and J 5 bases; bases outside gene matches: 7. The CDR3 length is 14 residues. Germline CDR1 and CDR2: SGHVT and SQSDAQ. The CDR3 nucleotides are TGTGCCAGCAGCACCCGGACAGGGCGGACTGAAGCTTTCTTT. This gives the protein CASSTRTGRTEAFF.

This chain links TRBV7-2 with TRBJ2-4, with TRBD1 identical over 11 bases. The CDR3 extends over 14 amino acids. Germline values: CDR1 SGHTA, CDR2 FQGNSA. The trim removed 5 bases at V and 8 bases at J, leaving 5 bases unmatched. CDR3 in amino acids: CASSPGTGGHIQYF. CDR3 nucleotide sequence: TGTGCCAGCAGCCCGGGGACAGGGGGGCACATTCAGTACTTC.

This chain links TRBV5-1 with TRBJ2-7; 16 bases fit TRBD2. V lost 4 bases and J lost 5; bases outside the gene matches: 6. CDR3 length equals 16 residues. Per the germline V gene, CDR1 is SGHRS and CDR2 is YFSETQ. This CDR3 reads CASSAGTSGGADEQYF. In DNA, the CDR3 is TGCGCCAGCAGCGCCGGGACTAGCGGGGGGGCTGACGAGCAGTACTTC.

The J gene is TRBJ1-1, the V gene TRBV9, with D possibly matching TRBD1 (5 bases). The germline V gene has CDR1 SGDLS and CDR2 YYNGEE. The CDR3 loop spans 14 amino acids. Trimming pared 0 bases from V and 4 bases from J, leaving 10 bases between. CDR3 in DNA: TGTGCCAGCAGCGTAGAGTGGGGGGGCACTGAAGCTTTCTTT. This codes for CASSVEWGGTEAFF.

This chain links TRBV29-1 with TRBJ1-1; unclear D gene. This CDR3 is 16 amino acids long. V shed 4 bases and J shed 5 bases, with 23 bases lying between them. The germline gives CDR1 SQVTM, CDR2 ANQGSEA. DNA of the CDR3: TGCAGCGTTGCGGGGTCGGTTGGAGGGAGTTGGACTGAAGCTTTCTTT. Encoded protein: CSVAGSVGGSWTEAFF.

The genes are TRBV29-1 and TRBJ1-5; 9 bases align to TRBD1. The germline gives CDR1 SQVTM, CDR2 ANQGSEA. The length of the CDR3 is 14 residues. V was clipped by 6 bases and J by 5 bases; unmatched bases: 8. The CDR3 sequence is CSVTGTGMDQPQHF. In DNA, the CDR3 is TGCAGCGTGACCGGGACAGGGATGGATCAGCCCCAGCATTTT.

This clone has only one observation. The CDR3 spells CASSQAPGGTGGVETQYF. In nucleotides, the CDR3 is TGTGCCAGCAGCCAAGCTCCGGGCGGGACAGGGGGCGTGGAGACCCAGTACTTC. The chain has TRBV3-1 (or the pseudogene TRBV3-2) and TRBJ2-5, with TRBD1 matching over 12 bases. The germline V gene encodes CDR1 LGHDT and CDR2 YNNKEL (reference sequence). After removal of 1 base from V and 5 bases from J, the junction contained 11 bases not matched to a gene. The CDR3 runs 18 residues.

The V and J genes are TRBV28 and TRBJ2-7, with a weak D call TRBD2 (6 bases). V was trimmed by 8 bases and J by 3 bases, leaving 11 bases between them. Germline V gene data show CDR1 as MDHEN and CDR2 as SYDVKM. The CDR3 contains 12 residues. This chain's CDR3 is CASGTAGYEQYF. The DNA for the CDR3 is TGTGCCAGCGGAACAGCGGGCTACGAGCAGTACTTC.

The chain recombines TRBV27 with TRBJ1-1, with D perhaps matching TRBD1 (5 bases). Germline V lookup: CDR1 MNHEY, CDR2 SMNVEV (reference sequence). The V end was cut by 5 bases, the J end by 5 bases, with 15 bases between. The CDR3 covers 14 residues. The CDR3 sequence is CASSPRQMRTEAFF. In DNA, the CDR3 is TGTGCCAGCAGTCCCCGACAGATGAGGACTGAAGCTTTCTTT.

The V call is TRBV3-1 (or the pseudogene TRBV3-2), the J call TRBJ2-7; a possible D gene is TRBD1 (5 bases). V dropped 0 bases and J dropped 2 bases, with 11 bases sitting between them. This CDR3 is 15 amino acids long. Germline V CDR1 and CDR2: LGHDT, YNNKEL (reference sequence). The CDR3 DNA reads TGTGCCAGCAGCCAAGATAACAGGCCTGCCTACGAGCAGTACTTC. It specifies CASSQDNRPAYEQYF.

This chain's CDR3 is CAISAPDRPYEQYF. For the CDR3, the DNA is TGTGCCATCAGTGCCCCGGACAGACCCTACGAGCAGTACTTC. The chain joins TRBV10-3 to TRBJ2-7; D perhaps matches TRBD1 (6 bases). Trimming removed 4 bases at V and 2 bases at J, with 12 bases between. CDR3 length equals 14 residues. Germline assignment: CDR1 ENHRY and CDR2 SYGVKD.

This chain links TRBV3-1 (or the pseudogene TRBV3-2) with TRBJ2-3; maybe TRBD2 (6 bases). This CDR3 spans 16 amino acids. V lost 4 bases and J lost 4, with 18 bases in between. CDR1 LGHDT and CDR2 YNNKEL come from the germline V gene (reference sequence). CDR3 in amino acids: CASSRGAGRVADTQYF. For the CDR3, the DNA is TGTGCCAGCAGCCGAGGTGCGGGGCGGGTAGCAGATACGCAGTATTTT.

The CDR3 protein is CASSSRRGRSGNTIYF. The CDR3 DNA reads TGTGCCAGCAGCTCTCGCAGGGGGCGCAGTGGAAACACCATATATTTT. The gene calls are TRBV7-8 and TRBJ1-3; 8 bases match TRBD1. The germline CDR1 and CDR2 sequences are SGHVS and FQNEAQ. This CDR3 spans 16 amino acids. V dropped 4 bases and J dropped 3; count of bases not matched to a gene: 8. Combining the CDR3 with reference TRBV7-8 and TRBJ1-3 gives the whole variable domain GAGVSQSPRYKVAKRGQDVALRCDPISGHVSLFWYQQALGQGPEFLTYFQNEAQLDKSGLPSDRFFAERPEGSVSTLKIQRTQQEDSAVYLCASSSRRGRSGNTIYFGEGSWLTVV.

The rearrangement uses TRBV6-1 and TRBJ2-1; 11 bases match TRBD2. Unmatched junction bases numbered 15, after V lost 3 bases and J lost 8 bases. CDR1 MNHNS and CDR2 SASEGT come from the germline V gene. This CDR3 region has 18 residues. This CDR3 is CASSDHKPRLAGLDEQFF. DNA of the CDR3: TGTGCCAGCAGTGACCACAAACCCCGACTAGCGGGGTTGGATGAGCAGTTCTTC.

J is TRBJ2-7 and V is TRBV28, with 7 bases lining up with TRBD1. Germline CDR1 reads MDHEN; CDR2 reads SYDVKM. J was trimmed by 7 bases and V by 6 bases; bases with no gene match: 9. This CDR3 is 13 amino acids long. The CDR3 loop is CASRTGLVGEQYF. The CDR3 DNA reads TGTGCCAGCAGGACAGGGTTGGTAGGGGAGCAGTACTTC.

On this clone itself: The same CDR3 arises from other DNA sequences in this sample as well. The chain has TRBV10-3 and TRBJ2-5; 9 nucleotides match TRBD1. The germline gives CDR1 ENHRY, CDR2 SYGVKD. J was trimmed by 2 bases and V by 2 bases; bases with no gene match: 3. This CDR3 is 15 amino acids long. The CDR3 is CAISEVGQGQETQYF. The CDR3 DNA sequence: TGTGCCATCAGTGAGGTGGGACAGGGTCAAGAGACCCAGTACTTC.

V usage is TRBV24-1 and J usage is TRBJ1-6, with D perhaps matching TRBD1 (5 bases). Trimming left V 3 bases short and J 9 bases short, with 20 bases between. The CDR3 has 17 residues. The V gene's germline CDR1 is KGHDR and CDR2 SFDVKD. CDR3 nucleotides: TGTGCCACCAGTGATATACAGGAGCTCCCATATGGTTCACCCCTCCACTTT. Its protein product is CATSDIQELPYGSPLHF.

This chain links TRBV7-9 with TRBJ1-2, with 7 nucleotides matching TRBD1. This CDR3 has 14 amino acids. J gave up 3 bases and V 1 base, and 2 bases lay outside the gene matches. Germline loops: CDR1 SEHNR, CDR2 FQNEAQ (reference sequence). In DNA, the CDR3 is TGTGCCAGCAGCTTAGGGGGGACAGACTATGGCTACACCTTC. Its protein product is CASSLGGTDYGYTF.

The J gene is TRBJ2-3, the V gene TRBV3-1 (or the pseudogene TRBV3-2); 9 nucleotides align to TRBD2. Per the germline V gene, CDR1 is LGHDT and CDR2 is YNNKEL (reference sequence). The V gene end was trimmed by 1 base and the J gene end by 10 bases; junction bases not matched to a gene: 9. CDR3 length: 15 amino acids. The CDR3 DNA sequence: TGTGCCAGCAGCCAAGGGCTAGCGGGGCGGGTCTCGCAGTATTTT. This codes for CASSQGLAGRVSQYF.

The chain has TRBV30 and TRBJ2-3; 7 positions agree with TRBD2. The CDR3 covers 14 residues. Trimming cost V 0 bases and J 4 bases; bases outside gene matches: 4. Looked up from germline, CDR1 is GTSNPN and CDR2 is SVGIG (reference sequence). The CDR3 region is CAWSVGGGADTQYF. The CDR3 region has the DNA TGTGCCTGGAGTGTCGGCGGGGGAGCAGATACGCAGTATTTT.

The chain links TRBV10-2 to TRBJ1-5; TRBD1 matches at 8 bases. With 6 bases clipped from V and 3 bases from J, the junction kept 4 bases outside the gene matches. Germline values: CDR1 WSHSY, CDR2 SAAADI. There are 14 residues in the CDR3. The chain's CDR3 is CASSGQGSNQPQHF. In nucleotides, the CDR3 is TGCGCCAGCAGCGGACAGGGTTCCAATCAGCCCCAGCATTTT.

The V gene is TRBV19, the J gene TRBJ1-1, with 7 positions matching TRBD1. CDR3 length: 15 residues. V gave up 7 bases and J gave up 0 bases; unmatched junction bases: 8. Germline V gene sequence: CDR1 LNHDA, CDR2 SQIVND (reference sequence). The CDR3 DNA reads TGTGCCAGTAAGTTACGGGACAGCATGAACACTGAAGCTTTCTTT. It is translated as CASKLRDSMNTEAFF.